A single sample is the source of the 29 T cell receptor beta chains below, sequenced in a study of early T cells in non-severe SARS-CoV-2 infection. TCRdb passed the 5' RACE reads through MiXCR, listing each CDR3 protein once. This sample has about 67,000 distinct CDR3 sequences, with under 14% found just once. Material: whole blood. The receptors were gathered from an adult who was a healthcare worker with PCR-confirmed SARS-CoV-2 infection or an uninfected control (not recorded which).

This chain joins TRBV28 and TRBJ2-7, with 9 bases matching TRBD1. Unmatched junction bases numbered 11, after V lost 5 bases and J lost 3 bases. CDR1 is MDHEN and CDR2 is SYDVKM in the germline V gene. This CDR3 has 16 residues. The chain's CDR3 is CASSTSPGTGFYEQYF. The CDR3 DNA sequence: TGTGCCAGCAGTACATCCCCCGGGACAGGGTTCTACGAGCAGTACTTC. The variable domain in full, completed from reference TRBV28 and TRBJ2-7, reads DVKVTQSSRYLVKRTGEKVFLECVQDMDHENMFWYRQDPGLGLRLIYFSYDVKMKEKGDIPEGYSVSREKKERFSLILESASTNQTSMYLCASSTSPGTGFYEQYFGPGTRLTVT.

The gene calls are TRBV28 and TRBJ2-5; no reliable D call. Germline values: CDR1 MDHEN, CDR2 SYDVKM. Trimming stripped 2 bases from V and 5 bases from J, with 6 bases between. The CDR3 sequence is 12 residues long. Here the CDR3 DNA reads TGTGCCAGCAGTTTAGCGTTGGAGACCCAGTACTTC. The encoded protein is CASSLALETQYF.

This clonotype showed up many times. The chain couples TRBV20-1 to TRBJ2-1, with D unclear. The CDR3 runs to 12 residues. The germline gives CDR1 DFQATT, CDR2 SNEGSKA (reference sequence). V lost 5 bases and J 7 bases, leaving 12 bases between the germline ends. The CDR3 nucleotides are TGCAGTGCTCCTGAGTCCGGGAATGAGCAGTTCTTC. This sequence encodes CSAPESGNEQFF.

This clonotype showed up just a few times. The chain recombines TRBV29-1 with TRBJ2-7; D gene unclear. V lost 4 bases and J lost 3, with 4 bases in between. This CDR3 is 10 amino acids long. CDR1 SQVTM and CDR2 ANQGSEA come from the germline V gene. As DNA, the CDR3 is TGCAGCGTTGGGGACTACGAGCAGTACTTC. It translates to CSVGDYEQYF.

This clonotype was detected ten times or more. The V call is TRBV27, the J call TRBJ2-3; D is ambiguous. This CDR3 has 13 amino acids. Trimming removed 5 bases from V and 5 bases from J, with 11 bases in between. The germline V gene encodes CDR1 MNHEY and CDR2 SMNVEV (reference sequence). This CDR3 reads CASSLGWEDTQYF. CDR3 DNA: TGTGCCAGCAGTCTGGGATGGGAAGATACGCAGTATTTT.

This clonotype appeared many times. This chain connects TRBV6-5 to TRBJ1-6, with 7 bases identical to TRBD1. This CDR3 has 16 amino acids. From germline, CDR1 is MNHEY and CDR2 SVGAGI. V was pared by 5 bases and J by 6 bases, with 10 bases of the junction left unmatched. In nucleotides, the CDR3 is TGTGCCAGCAGTCTCCCTCCAGGGGGAATTAATTCACCCCTCCACTTT. Residues: CASSLPPGGINSPLHF.

This clonotype was detected ten times or more. The chain joins TRBV24-1 to TRBJ2-1; D may be TRBD2 (5 bases). The germline V gene encodes CDR1 KGHDR and CDR2 SFDVKD. The CDR3 totals 15 residues. V shed 1 base and J shed 4 bases, with 10 bases lying between them. As DNA, the CDR3 is TGTGCCACCAGTGATTTTCAGGCGGGTTACAATGAGCAGTTCTTC. Its protein product is CATSDFQAGYNEQFF.

This clonotype came up a few times. This chain connects TRBV20-1 to TRBJ2-1; 8 bases map to TRBD2. Germline loops: CDR1 DFQATT, CDR2 SNEGSKA (reference sequence). The CDR3 is 16 amino acids. V lost 3 bases and J lost 3; bases outside the gene matches: 10. CDR3 in amino acids: CSARGIPSGYYNEQFF. The CDR3 DNA sequence: TGCAGTGCTAGGGGGATACCTAGCGGGTACTACAATGAGCAGTTCTTC.

This clonotype was counted only a few times. The genes are TRBV4-1 and TRBJ2-5; TRBD2 agrees at 10 bases. J gave up 3 bases and V 4 bases, and 11 bases lay outside the gene matches. This CDR3 comprises 17 residues. Germline V gene sequence: CDR1 MGHRA, CDR2 YSYEKL. As DNA, the CDR3 is TGCGCCAGCAGCCTCCAACCACTCGGACTAGCGGAAGAGACCCAGTACTTC. Amino acids: CASSLQPLGLAEETQYF.

This clonotype was seen many times. The gene calls are TRBV7-9 and TRBJ1-4; no firm D call. Trimming pared 5 bases from V and 5 bases from J, leaving 12 bases between. The CDR3 runs to 14 residues. Germline CDR1 is SEHNR and CDR2 is FQNEAQ (reference sequence). The CDR3 loop is CASSHSGPNEKLFF. The DNA for the CDR3 is TGTGCCAGCAGCCATTCTGGCCCGAATGAAAAACTGTTTTTT.

This clonotype was detected ten times or more. V usage is TRBV3-1 and J usage is TRBJ2-5; perhaps TRBD2 as D (6 bases). CDR1 LGHDT and CDR2 YNNKEL come from the germline V gene (reference sequence). This CDR3 comprises 15 residues. Trimming stripped 2 bases from V and 1 base from J, with 11 bases between. The CDR3 DNA sequence: TGTGCCAGCAGCCAATACCGGACTATCCAAGAGACCCAGTACTTC. It codes for CASSQYRTIQETQYF.

This clonotype appeared many times. The chain recombines TRBV12-3 or TRBV12-4 with TRBJ1-2, with D unresolved. The V end was cut by 5 bases, the J end by 5 bases, with 9 bases between. The CDR3 contains 12 residues. CDR3 DNA sequence: TGTGCCAGCAGTCCGGGCGTTTATGGCTACACCTTC. The encoded protein is CASSPGVYGYTF.

The V call is TRBV12-3 or TRBV12-4, the J call TRBJ2-6; D not resolved. CDR3 length: 13 residues. V was clipped by 4 bases and J by 5 bases, with 6 bases between them. In DNA form, the CDR3 reads TGTGCCAGCAGTTCCTTGAGGGCCAACGTCCTGACTTTC. This sequence encodes CASSSLRANVLTF.

This clonotype was counted at least ten times. The chain employs TRBV20-1 and TRBJ2-3; 10 nucleotides align to TRBD2. With V trimmed by 5 bases and J by 2 bases, 7 bases remained unmatched. Germline CDR1 DFQATT, CDR2 SNEGSKA (reference sequence). This CDR3 comprises 15 residues. Written as DNA, the CDR3 is TGCAGTGCTCCCGGGACTAGCGAGATCACAGATACGCAGTATTTT. This gives the protein CSAPGTSEITDTQYF.

This clonotype has ten or more counts. The CDR3 DNA sequence: TGTGCCAGCAGTTCCTCGGGACAACTGAACACTGAAGCTTTCTTT. Its translation is CASSSSGQLNTEAFF. This sequence joins TRBV6-5 and TRBJ1-1; D is perhaps TRBD1 (6 bases). This CDR3 is built from 15 residues. V dropped 4 bases and J dropped 0 bases, with 12 bases sitting between them. The V gene's germline CDR1 is MNHEY and CDR2 SVGAGI.

This clonotype was found a few times. CDR3 in DNA: TGTGCCAGCAGTTACGTCGGAGCGGGAGCGGAGACAGATACGCAGTATTTT. It specifies CASSYVGAGAETDTQYF. This chain uses TRBV6-5 with TRBJ2-3; 8 nucleotides match TRBD2. V was clipped by 2 bases and J by 3 bases; unmatched bases: 10. Germline V gene data show CDR1 as MNHEY and CDR2 as SVGAGI. This CDR3 region has 17 residues.

This clonotype has a count of ten or more. V usage is TRBV12-3 or TRBV12-4 and J usage is TRBJ2-1; the D call may be TRBD1 or TRBD2 (5 bases each). Deletions cut 6 bases from V and 6 bases from J, with 18 bases between. The CDR3 is 15 amino acids. CDR3 in DNA: TGTGCCAGCAGCCTTCTAGGAGAGGGGTTCAATGAGCAGTTCTTC. Residues: CASSLLGEGFNEQFF.

This clonotype was counted a few times. The chain joins TRBV5-6 to TRBJ2-1; TRBD2 agrees at 7 bases. V gave up 4 bases and J gave up 5 bases; unmatched junction bases: 9. The length of the CDR3 is 15 residues. From germline, CDR1 is SGHDT and CDR2 YYEEEE. Here the CDR3 DNA reads TGTGCCAGCAGCCCCGGCCTAGCGGTTCACAATGAGCAGTTCTTC. Translation gives CASSPGLAVHNEQFF.

This clonotype has ten or more counts. V gene TRBV5-1 combines with J gene TRBJ2-5; D is undetermined. Germline V gene data show CDR1 as SGHRS and CDR2 as YFSETQ. V was cut by 3 bases and J by 1 base, with 4 bases left in between. The CDR3 consists of 12 residues. The CDR3 region is CASSYPQETQYF. The CDR3 DNA follows: TGCGCCAGCAGCTATCCCCAAGAGACCCAGTACTTC.

The chain has TRBV4-1 and TRBJ2-7, with 8 bases lining up with TRBD2. V gave up 5 bases and J gave up 3 bases; unmatched junction bases: 9. The CDR3 is made up of 15 amino acids. In germline, CDR1 is MGHRA, CDR2 YSYEKL. CDR3 in DNA: TGCGCCAGCAGCTCAGGCTTAGCGGGACGCTACGAGCAGTACTTC. Amino acids: CASSSGLAGRYEQYF.

In its sample, this clonotype was seen a few times. The chain uses TRBV2 and TRBJ2-7, with a weak D call TRBD1 (5 bases). V shed 8 bases and J shed 1 base, with 15 bases lying between them. The CDR3 sequence is 14 residues long. Germline-derived CDR1 and CDR2 are SNHLY and FYNNEI. DNA of the CDR3: TGTGCCAGCTGGAACCTGGACAAGTCCTACGAGCAGTACTTC. Amino acids: CASWNLDKSYEQYF. The entire variable domain, with the rest obtained from reference TRBV2 and TRBJ2-7, is as follows: EPEVTQTPSHQVTQMGQEVILRCVPISNHLYFYWYRQILGQKVEFLVSFYNNEISEKSEIFDDQFSVERPDGSNFTLKIRSTKLEDSAMYFCASWNLDKSYEQYFGPGTRLTVT.

The chain links TRBV6-2 or TRBV6-3 to TRBJ2-7; tentative D call: TRBD2 (5 bases). This CDR3 is built from 12 residues. V was trimmed by 7 bases and J by 5 bases, leaving 12 bases between them. Germline V CDR1 and CDR2: MNHEY, SVGEGT. CDR3 bases: TGTGCCAGCACGCTTGCGGGCCACGAGCAGTACTTC. Translated: CASTLAGHEQYF.

This chain links TRBV11-2 with TRBJ2-7; D remains ambiguous. This CDR3 comprises 14 residues. Between the trimmed V and J ends, which lost 1 base and 4 bases, there was a span of 11 bases. Germline V lookup: CDR1 SGHAT, CDR2 FQNNGV. The CDR3 is CASSLGNSLYEQYF. The CDR3 DNA reads as TGTGCCAGCAGCTTAGGCAACAGCCTTTACGAGCAGTACTTC.

This clonotype was found a few times. J is TRBJ2-2 and V is TRBV12-3 or TRBV12-4; TRBD1 might be the D (5 bases). The CDR3 has 17 residues. Between the trimmed V and J ends, which lost 7 bases and 5 bases, there was a span of 23 bases. This CDR3 reads CASTSSSPGFLTGELFF. The CDR3 bases are TGTGCCAGCACTTCCTCCTCCCCAGGGTTCCTTACCGGGGAGCTGTTTTTT.

The rearrangement joins TRBV11-2 to TRBJ2-3; D call uncertain. V lost 5 bases to trimming and J lost 0 bases, with 12 bases between them. The V gene's germline CDR1 is SGHAT and CDR2 FQNNGV. The length of the CDR3 is 15 residues. CDR3 bases: TGTGCCAGCAGCCCCCGTGGCTCTAGCACAGATACGCAGTATTTT. Its translation is CASSPRGSSTDTQYF.

This clonotype was recorded a few times. The chain employs TRBV6-6 and TRBJ2-2; 16 bases agree with TRBD2. The germline V gene has CDR1 MNHNY and CDR2 SVGAGI (reference sequence). CDR3 length: 21 amino acids. V shed 6 bases, J shed 4 bases, and the junction held 17 bases outside the gene matches. CDR3 coding DNA: TGTGCCAGCAGATTTTTCGTCGGGACTAGCGGGAGGGTTCGAGGCACCGGGGAGCTGTTTTTT. Protein product: CASRFFVGTSGRVRGTGELFF.

This clonotype was found many times. This chain uses TRBV7-3 with TRBJ2-3, with D possibly being TRBD2 (6 bases). CDR1 SGHTA and CDR2 FQGTGA come from the germline V gene. This CDR3 region has 15 residues. Trimming removed 2 bases from V and 0 bases from J, with 9 bases in between. This CDR3 is CASSLGGTSTDTQYF. The CDR3 DNA reads as TGTGCCAGCAGCTTAGGCGGGACGAGCACAGATACGCAGTATTTT.

The sample holds many counts of this clonotype. The chain joins TRBV7-2 to TRBJ2-1; D call uncertain. This CDR3 comprises 16 residues. From germline, CDR1 is SGHTA and CDR2 FQGNSA. Trimming took off 0 bases at V and 0 bases at J, with 9 bases between the two ends. In nucleotides, the CDR3 is TGTGCCAGCAGCTTAGCGTGGTTAAGCTCCTACAATGAGCAGTTCTTC. Translation: CASSLAWLSSYNEQFF.

The chain has TRBV5-4 and TRBJ2-3; TRBD1 matches 8 bases. V trimming: 4 bases; J trimming: 4 bases; junction bases outside the gene matches: 8. This CDR3 comprises 15 residues. Germline lookup yields CDR1 SGHNT and CDR2 YYREEE (reference sequence). The CDR3 loop reads CASSAAGQVADTQYF. CDR3 DNA sequence: TGTGCCAGCAGCGCCGCGGGACAGGTGGCAGATACGCAGTATTTT.